This is a list of T cell receptor beta chains from one sample in a study of neurological immune-mediated disorders. TCRdb independently ran MiXCR on the 5' RACE reads; one entry per CDR3 protein. The data contain some 76,000 distinct CDR3 sequences, roughly 3.1% of them singletons. Sequences were obtained from PBMCs. All receptors derive from a woman in her 50s with multiple sclerosis. Both conserved end residues are part of each CDR3. A D gene is named only where the DNA matches it firmly. Rows give clone size only sometimes, using once, few, many, or a class for an expanded clone.

TRBV3-1,.,many,TRBJ2-7,CASSQVYEQYF,TGTGCCAGCAGCCAAGTTTACGAGCAGTACTTC
TRBV7-2,.,.,TRBJ2-7,CASSFNGGDYEQYF,TGTGCCAGCAGCTTTAACGGCGGTGACTACGAGCAGTACTTC
TRBV7-2,.,many,TRBJ2-4,CASSPFFRGMENIQYF,TGTGCCAGCAGCCCATTTTTTCGTGGGATGGAAAACATTCAGTACTTC
TRBV29-1,.,many,TRBJ1-1,CSARGGSGYTEAFF,TGCAGCGCTCGTGGGGGTTCCGGGTACACTGAAGCTTTCTTT
TRBV15,.,many,TRBJ1-3,CATSRGRIGNTIYF,TGTGCCACCAGCAGAGGCCGAATTGGAAACACCATATATTTT
TRBV7-3,.,many,TRBJ2-7,CASSLGPTTYEQYF,TGTGCCAGCAGCTTAGGACCCACCACCTACGAGCAGTACTTC
TRBV20-1,TRBD2,many,TRBJ2-7,CSAISAVAGGPVGEQYF,TGCAGTGCTATCTCTGCGGTAGCGGGAGGGCCGGTAGGCGAGCAGTACTTC
TRBV20-1,.,many,TRBJ2-1,CSAREGRAYNEQFF,TGCAGTGCTAGAGAGGGCAGGGCCTACAATGAGCAGTTCTTC
TRBV2,TRBD1,many,TRBJ2-1,CASQLYGTGTYNEQFF,TGTGCCAGTCAACTGTACGGGACAGGGACATACAATGAGCAGTTCTTC
TRBV12-3/TRBV12-4,TRBD1,.,TRBJ1-6,CASSLDRGPSTLNF,TGTGCCAGCAGTTTAGATAGGGGGCCCTCAACCCTCAACTTT
TRBV19,.,many,TRBJ2-3,CASISRFAGDTQYF,TGTGCCAGTATCTCTCGATTCGCGGGGGATACGCAGTATTTT
TRBV10-3,.,many,TRBJ2-2,CAISEDRAGELFF,TGTGCCATCAGTGAGGATCGGGCCGGGGAGCTGTTTTTT
TRBV4-2,.,many,TRBJ2-6,CASSQETGSGANVLTF,TGTGCCAGCAGCCAAGAAACAGGCTCTGGGGCCAACGTCCTGACTTTC
TRBV27,.,many,TRBJ1-2,CASSFGRNPYGYTF,TGTGCCAGCAGTTTCGGAAGAAACCCCTATGGCTACACCTTC
TRBV4-1,.,many,TRBJ1-2,CASSPPGSYGYTF,TGCGCCAGCAGCCCTCCGGGGAGCTATGGCTACACCTTC
TRBV2,TRBD2,many,TRBJ2-4,CASSGLADKNIQYF,TGTGCCAGCAGTGGCCTAGCGGACAAAAACATTCAGTACTTC
TRBV12-3/TRBV12-4,TRBD1,many,TRBJ2-1,CASSLANRGPEQFF,TGTGCCAGCAGTTTAGCCAACAGGGGGCCTGAGCAGTTCTTC
TRBV5-1,TRBD1,many,TRBJ2-1,CASSPQGVGEQFF,TGCGCCAGCAGCCCCCAGGGGGTGGGTGAGCAGTTCTTC
TRBV10-3,.,many,TRBJ1-1,CAIKVGGSYNTEAFF,TGTGCCATCAAGGTCGGCGGGAGCTATAACACTGAAGCTTTCTTT
TRBV12-2,.,.,TRBJ1-5,CASRFLPDRVGYRAQHF,TGTGCAAGTCGCTTCTTGCCCGACAGGGTAGGGTATAGGGCCCAGCATTTT
TRBV10-3,.,many,TRBJ2-5,CAISPLGGTETQYF,TGTGCCATCAGTCCACTAGGGGGAACGGAGACCCAGTACTTC
TRBV19,.,.,TRBJ2-2,CASSMGGSVTGELFF,TGTGCCAGTAGTATGGGTGGATCCGTCACCGGGGAGCTGTTTTTT
TRBV5-6,.,many,TRBJ1-5,CASSLMGVDQPQHF,TGTGCCAGCAGCCTGATGGGGGTGGATCAGCCCCAGCATTTT
TRBV20-1,.,many,TRBJ2-3,CSAEPQAAITQYF,TGCAGTGCCGAGCCACAGGCGGCCATAACGCAGTATTTT
TRBV7-2,.,many,TRBJ2-1,CASSSLNEQFF,TGTGCCAGCAGCTCATTGAATGAGCAGTTCTTC
TRBV27,TRBD1,many,TRBJ2-7,CASSLGQTYEQYF,TGTGCCAGCAGTTTGGGACAGACCTACGAGCAGTACTTC
TRBV20-1,TRBD1,many,TRBJ1-2,CSAPDREAAGYTF,TGCAGTGCTCCCGACAGGGAAGCGGCTGGCTACACCTTC
TRBV7-9,.,many,TRBJ1-1,CASSQGRIEAFF,TGTGCCAGCAGCCAGGGCCGGATTGAAGCTTTCTTT
TRBV20-1,.,many,TRBJ2-7,CSAEPGRSTYEQYF,TGCAGTGCTGAACCGGGACGGAGTACCTACGAGCAGTACTTC
TRBV10-1,.,many,TRBJ2-2,CASSESFEGAGELFF,TGCGCCAGCAGTGAGTCGTTTGAGGGGGCCGGGGAGCTGTTTTTT
TRBV29-1,TRBD1,many,TRBJ1-2,CSVATGGSAYGYTF,TGCAGCGTAGCGACAGGGGGCAGTGCCTATGGCTACACCTTC
TRBV6-5,.,many,TRBJ2-3,CASSYTGGPTDTQYF,TGTGCCAGCAGCTATACCGGGGGACCCACAGATACGCAGTATTTT
TRBV5-1,.,many,TRBJ1-1,CASSLGIMNTEAFF,TGCGCCAGCAGCTTGGGGATCATGAACACTGAAGCTTTCTTT
TRBV12-5,.,many,TRBJ2-3,CASGSGATRGPGPDTQYF,TGTGCTAGTGGTTCCGGAGCAACCCGGGGGCCAGGGCCTGATACGCAGTATTTT
TRBV29-1,.,many,TRBJ2-2,CSASRVPSGGELFF,TGCAGCGCAAGCCGGGTCCCCTCGGGCGGGGAGCTGTTTTTT
TRBV5-6,.,many,TRBJ1-1,CASSLDRNTEAFF,TGTGCCAGCAGCTTAGACCGGAACACTGAAGCTTTCTTT
TRBV18,.,few,TRBJ2-2,CASSPLQSRAGGTGELFF,TGTGCCAGCTCACCCCTCCAGTCCAGGGCTGGTGGCACCGGGGAGCTGTTTTTT
TRBV5-1,TRBD2,many,TRBJ2-3,CASSYLAAGDTQYF,TGCGCCAGCAGCTACCTAGCGGCGGGAGATACGCAGTATTTT
TRBV7-3,.,many,TRBJ1-1,CASSLTGQLSAEAFF,TGTGCCAGCAGCTTAACCGGACAGTTGAGCGCTGAAGCTTTCTTT
TRBV7-2,.,many,TRBJ2-4,CASSLGLGRSNIQYF,TGTGCCAGCAGCTTAGGTTTGGGACGGAGCAACATTCAGTACTTC
TRBV20-1,.,many,TRBJ2-3,CSAIRRAITDTQYF,TGCAGTGCTATCCGAAGGGCTATCACAGATACGCAGTATTTT
TRBV5-1,TRBD2,many,TRBJ2-1,CASSRTSGSRNEQFF,TGCGCCAGCAGCCGGACTAGCGGGAGCAGGAATGAGCAGTTCTTC
TRBV20-1,.,many,TRBJ2-2,CSARRAGQMDTGELFF,TGCAGTGCCAGACGTGCGGGACAGATGGACACCGGGGAGCTGTTTTTT
TRBV20-1,.,many,TRBJ2-5,CSAVDRETQYF,TGCAGTGCTGTGGACAGAGAGACCCAGTACTTC
TRBV5-1,.,many,TRBJ1-1,CASSFGQTHQF,TGCGCCAGCAGCTTTGGACAGACCCATCAATTT
TRBV18,.,many,TRBJ1-1,CASSPSVGGTEAFF,TGTGCCAGCTCACCTTCCGTGGGGGGGACTGAAGCTTTCTTT
TRBV6-5,.,many,TRBJ2-1,CASRRTDTEQFF,TGTGCCAGCAGGAGGACCGACACTGAGCAGTTCTTC
TRBV7-2,.,many,TRBJ2-1,CASSLQEATHQFF,TGTGCCAGCAGCTTACAGGAGGCTACTCACCAGTTCTTC
TRBV10-3,TRBD2,many,TRBJ2-3,CAISEGLAGSTDTQYF,TGTGCCATCAGTGAGGGACTAGCGGGTAGCACAGATACGCAGTATTTT
TRBV7-8,.,many,TRBJ2-7,CASSQLGYEQYF,TGTGCCAGCAGCCAGTTAGGATACGAGCAGTACTTC
TRBV5-1,TRBD1,many,TRBJ1-4,CASSLMGTVNEKLFF,TGCGCCAGCAGCTTGATGGGGACAGTAAATGAAAAACTGTTTTTT